The clone carrying this T cell receptor beta chain was seen more than once but under ten times. The data derive from a study of blood T cells in healthy people across ages. Deletions cut 0 bases from V and 3 bases from J, with 11 bases between. Germline CDR1 reads LNHNV; CDR2 reads YYDKDF (reference sequence). This CDR3 is 15 amino acids long. Sample-barcoded 5' priming and a J-beta primer mix drove a second PCR of roughly 7 to 11 cycles. Each TCR beta cDNA got a 12-nucleotide random molecular identifier. TCRdb fed the 5' RACE reads into MiXCR, producing one record per CDR3 protein. The sample has approximately 760,000 distinct CDR3 sequences; 20% to 25% are singletons. The same data also contributed to another study, on T cells of mothers and their children. That report notes: Reads recorded for TCR beta CDR3 numbered over 8 million per mother and about 3 million per child. Slightly, though not significantly, more overlap was seen in related than in unrelated mother-child pairs.

The sequenced material came from blood. This clonotype was sampled from a boy younger than 18 in good health. This rearrangement joins TRBV15 to TRBJ2-5; tentative D call: TRBD2 (6 bases). For the CDR3, the DNA is TGTGCCACCAGCAGAGATCGGGAGAGGGAAGAGACCCAGTACTTC. Residues: CATSRDREREETQYF.